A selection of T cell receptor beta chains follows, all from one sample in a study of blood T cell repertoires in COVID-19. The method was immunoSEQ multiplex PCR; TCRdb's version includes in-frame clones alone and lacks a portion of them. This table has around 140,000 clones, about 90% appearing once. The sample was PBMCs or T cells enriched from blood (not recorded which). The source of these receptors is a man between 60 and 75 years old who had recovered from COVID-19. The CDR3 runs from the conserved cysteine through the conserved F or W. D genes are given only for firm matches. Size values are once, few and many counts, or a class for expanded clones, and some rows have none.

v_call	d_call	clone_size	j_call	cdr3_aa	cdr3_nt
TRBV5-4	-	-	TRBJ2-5	CASRSGRGSEETQYF	TGTGCCAGCAGGTCAGGCCGGGGATCAGAAGAGACCCAGTACTTC
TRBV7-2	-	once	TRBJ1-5	CASSLIDNQPQHF	TGTGCCAGCAGCCTAATCGATAATCAGCCCCAGCATTTT
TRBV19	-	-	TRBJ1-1	CASSRRDKNTEAFF	TGTGCCAGTAGTAGACGGGACAAAAACACTGAAGCTTTCTTT
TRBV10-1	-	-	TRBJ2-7	CASSGSQGSDEQYF	TGCGCCAGCAGTGGATCACAGGGTTCCGACGAGCAGTACTTC
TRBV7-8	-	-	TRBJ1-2	CASSLRGGYGYTF	TGTGCCAGCAGCTTGCGGGGGGGCTATGGCTACACCTTC
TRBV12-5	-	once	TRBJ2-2	CASGRDTGELFF	TGTGCTAGTGGCCGCGACACCGGGGAGCTGTTTTTT
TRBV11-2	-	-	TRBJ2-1	CASSLDPGTIYNEQFF	TGTGCCAGCAGCTTAGACCCCGGGACAATATACAATGAGCAGTTCTTC
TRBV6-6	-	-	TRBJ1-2	CASSAPQGPSNYGYTF	TGTGCCAGCAGTGCCCCACAGGGCCCATCTAACTATGGCTACACCTTC
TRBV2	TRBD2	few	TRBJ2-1	CASTPTGLAGEGVF	TGTGCCAGCACTCCCACGGGACTAGCGGGGGAAGGGGTCTTC
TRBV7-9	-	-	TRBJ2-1	CASSLGEWVGEQFF	TGTGCCAGCAGCTTAGGGGAGTGGGTCGGTGAGCAGTTCTTC
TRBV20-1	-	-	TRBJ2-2	CSASRGTGELFF	TGCAGTGCTAGTCGGGGTACCGGGGAGCTGTTTTTT
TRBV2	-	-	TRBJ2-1	CASSERFGRGLEQFF	TGTGCCAGCAGTGAACGGTTCGGCCGCGGGCTTGAGCAGTTCTTC
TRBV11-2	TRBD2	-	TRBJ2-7	CASSPGGNEQYF	TGTGCCAGCAGTCCGGGGGGGAACGAGCAGTACTTC
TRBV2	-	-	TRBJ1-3	CASRDTGSGNTIYF	TGTGCCAGCAGGGACACAGGCTCTGGAAACACCATATATTTT
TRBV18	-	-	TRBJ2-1	CASSSYRDDNEQFF	TGTGCCAGCTCATCTTATAGAGATGACAATGAGCAGTTCTTC
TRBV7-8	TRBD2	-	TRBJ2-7	CASSHTSGGASYEQYF	TGTGCCAGCAGCCACACTAGCGGGGGGGCCTCCTACGAGCAGTACTTC
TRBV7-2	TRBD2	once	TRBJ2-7	CASSPGLGSSSKYF	TGTGCCAGCAGCCCGGGACTAGGCAGCTCCTCTAAGTACTTC
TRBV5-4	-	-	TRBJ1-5	CASSRGGIDGGNQPQHF	TGTGCCAGCAGCAGGGGGGGTATTGACGGAGGCAATCAGCCCCAGCATTTT
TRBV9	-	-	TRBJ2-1	CASSVEADPYNEQFF	TGTGCCAGCAGCGTAGAAGCGGACCCCTACAATGAGCAGTTCTTC
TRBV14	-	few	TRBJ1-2	CASSRPGIFNYGYTF	TGTGCCAGCAGCCGTCCCGGGATCTTCAACTATGGCTACACCTTC
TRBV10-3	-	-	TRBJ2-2	CAISESTTATGELFF	TGTGCCATCAGTGAGTCTACCACAGCTACCGGGGAGCTGTTTTTT
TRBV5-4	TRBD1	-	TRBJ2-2	CASRPTGGKNTGELFF	TGTGCCAGCAGACCGACAGGGGGGAAGAACACCGGGGAGCTGTTTTTT
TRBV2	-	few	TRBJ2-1	CASSYSSRSYNEQFF	TGTGCCAGCAGCTACAGTTCAAGGTCCTACAATGAGCAGTTCTTC
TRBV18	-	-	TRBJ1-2	CASSPLGTGRDGYTF	TGTGCCAGCTCACCACTGGGGACCGGGAGGGATGGCTACACCTTC
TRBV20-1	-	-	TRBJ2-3	CSALKSDTQYF	TGCAGTGCTCTAAAGTCAGATACGCAGTATTTT
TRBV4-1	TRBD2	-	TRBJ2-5	CASSQDGRRGAAETQYF	TGCGCCAGCAGCCAAGATGGCAGGCGGGGGGCTGCTGAGACCCAGTACTTC
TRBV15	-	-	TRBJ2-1	CATSRGISRELNEQFF	TGTGCCACCAGCAGGGGAATTTCACGGGAGCTCAATGAGCAGTTCTTC
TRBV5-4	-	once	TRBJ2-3	CASSSSTDTQYF	TGTGCCAGCAGCTCATCCACAGATACGCAGTATTTT
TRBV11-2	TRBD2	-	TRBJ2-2	CASSFGGGPPGELFF	TGTGCCAGCAGCTTCGGGGGAGGGCCCCCCGGGGAGCTGTTTTTT
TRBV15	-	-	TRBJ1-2	CATSRGRQENYGYTF	TGTGCCACCAGCAGAGGAAGACAGGAGAACTATGGCTACACCTTC